The TCR beta chain under discussion was sequenced for a study of blood T cell repertoires in COVID-19. Study details: Donors in the United States, Italy and Spain gave samples during acute or convalescent COVID-19. T cells, B-cell-depleted T cells, or PBMCs supplied cDNA or gDNA.

The V segment lost 5 bases and the J segment 9 bases; nucleotides outside the gene matches: 4. The CDR3 consists of 14 residues. Germline-derived CDR1 and CDR2 are SGHTA and FQGNSA. Study processing details: Amplification of reference gene primers provided the estimated nucleated cell counts. Assay used: immunoSEQ multiplex PCR; TCRdb lists only in-frame clones, some missing. V and J calls and clone size come straight from that table; D and trimming were deduced from the DNA. The repertoire holds some 70,000 clones, with roughly 87% as singletons. This clonotype originated in a man aged 45-60 years with active COVID-19. This chain uses TRBV7-2 with TRBJ2-1, with 13 bases that match TRBD2. The sample comprised peripheral blood. Written as DNA, the CDR3 is TGTGCCAGCAGCCCCCGGACTAGCGGGGGTGAGCAGTTCTTC. Translation gives CASSPRTSGGEQFF.